The clone carrying this T cell receptor (beta chain) occurred a few times. Its target is not known. The sample comes from a study of CD8 T cells in ankylosing spondylitis. Germline CDR1 and CDR2: DFQATT and SNEGSKA (reference sequence). The CDR3 length is 12 residues. The germline V and J ends were trimmed by 5 bases and 7 bases, with 14 bases remaining between them. Findings and limits, study-wide: Disease-linked clones, CD8+, were relatively rare in peripheral blood. Reports say disease-linked clones showed up significantly more in matched ankylosing spondylitis synovial fluid. Made up of under ten highly homologous variants, a TCR beta motif appeared characteristic of ankylosing spondylitis blood.

A quantitative 5'-RACE method, one with molecular barcodes, was used to make TCR beta libraries. TCRdb re-called the 5' RACE reads with MiXCR, one entry per CDR3 protein. Of just over 350,000 distinct CDR3 sequences in the sample, about 20% were seen once. This clonotype was sampled from a male donor with ankylosing spondylitis or in good health (not recorded which). Sequencing was carried out using blood, either unsorted or a sorted T cell fraction (not recorded which). This chain connects TRBV20-1 to TRBJ1-2; possibly TRBD1 for D (5 bases). For the CDR3, the DNA is TGCAGTGCTTACGGGGGACCTCTTGGCTACACCTTC. It specifies CSAYGGPLGYTF.